This T cell receptor (beta chain) was profiled in a study of Ad26.COV2.S vaccination and SARS-CoV-2 variants. Study context: The vaccine Ad26.COV2.S was put into the muscle once, or twice with 56 days between.

This clone appeared a single time. What it binds is not known. Repertoires were generated with immunoSEQ multiplex PCR, while TCRdb's copy carries only in-frame clones and drops some. The sample includes 350,000 to 450,000 clones, about nine tenths of them seen just once. Overall study results and limits: Vaccine recipients showed a spike-specific TCR breadth that was higher than in placebo recipients. Breadth, reportedly substantial, characterized the spike-specific CD8+ and CD4+ T cell responses after vaccination.

Germline V CDR1 and CDR2: LGHNT, FRNRAP. V gave up 5 bases and J gave up 6 bases; unmatched junction bases: 9. The CDR3 runs to 15 residues. Documented treatment: around 19 received Ad26.COV2.S at low or high dose, single or two shots; 5 received placebo; per-sample allocation not given. Following the first vaccine or placebo injection, samples were taken on day 63. Wuhan-strain SARS-CoV-2 spike was expressed by the Ad26 vector that made up the vaccine. The specimen comprised peripheral blood, sampled in a trial of Ad26.COV2.S vaccine versus placebo. The chain links TRBV12-5 to TRBJ2-2, with TRBD1 identical over 7 bases. This sequence was found in a person aged 18 to 65 who received the Ad26.COV2.S COVID-19 vaccine or a placebo. The chain's CDR3 is CASGERQGGSGELFF. The CDR3 nucleotides are TGTGCTAGTGGTGAACGACAGGGCGGGTCCGGGGAGCTGTTTTTT. Supplemented by reference TRBV12-5 and TRBJ2-2, the full variable domain reads DARVTQTPRHKVTEMGQEVTMRCQPILGHNTVFWYRQTMMQGLELLAYFRNRAPLDDSGMPKDRFSAEMPDATLATLKIQPSEPRDSAVYFCASGERQGGSGELFFGEGSRLTVL.